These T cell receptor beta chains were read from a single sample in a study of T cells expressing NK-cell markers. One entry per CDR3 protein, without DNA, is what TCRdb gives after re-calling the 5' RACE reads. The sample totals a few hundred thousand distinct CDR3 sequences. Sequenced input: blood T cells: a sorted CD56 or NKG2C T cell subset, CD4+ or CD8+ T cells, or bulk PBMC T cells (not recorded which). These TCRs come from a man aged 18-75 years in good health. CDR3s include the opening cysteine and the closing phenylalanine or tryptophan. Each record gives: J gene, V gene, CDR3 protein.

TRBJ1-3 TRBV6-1 CASAPDRGLFGNTIYF
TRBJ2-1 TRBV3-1 CASSQRSGRGGYNEQFF
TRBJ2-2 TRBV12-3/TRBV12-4 CASRTLAGKMNTGELFF
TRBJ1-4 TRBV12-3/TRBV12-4 CASRPTGKAEKLFF
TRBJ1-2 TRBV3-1 CASSQVHYGYTF
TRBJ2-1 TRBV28 CASRKPGPNYNEQFF
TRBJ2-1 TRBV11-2 CASSLRGSAVTYNEQFF
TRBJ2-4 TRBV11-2 CASSAVVLRLWGIQYF
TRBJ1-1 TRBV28 CASSLDRYRAFF
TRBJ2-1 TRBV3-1 CASSQGAGSSYNEQFF
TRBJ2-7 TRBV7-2 CASSPWGDQTYEQYF
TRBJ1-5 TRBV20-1 CSAQHGSGYSNQPQHF
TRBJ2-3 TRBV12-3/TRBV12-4 CASSRTPGPAGFTDTQYF
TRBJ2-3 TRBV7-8 CASSVTSFGMDTQYF
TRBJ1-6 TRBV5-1 CASSLSENSPLHF
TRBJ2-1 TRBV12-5 CASGLPRTSSYNEQFF
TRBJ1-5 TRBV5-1 CASSPGDHQPQHF
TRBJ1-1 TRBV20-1 CSISHMRRDTEAFF
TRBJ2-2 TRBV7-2 CASSFTGTSNTGELFF
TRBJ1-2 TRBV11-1 CASSHRPGQGEIDYGYTF
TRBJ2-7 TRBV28 CASPSGQGFYEQYF
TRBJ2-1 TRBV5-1 CASHGQGALLDNEQFF
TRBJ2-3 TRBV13 CASSHRGPSSTDTQYF
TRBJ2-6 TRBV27 CATQGSFRSGANVLTF
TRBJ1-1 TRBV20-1 CSASPGMRTQEAFF
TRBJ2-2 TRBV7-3 CASSPFGVSTGELFF
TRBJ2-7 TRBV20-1 CSARGPIGFGSYEQYF
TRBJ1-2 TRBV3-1 CASSQDLGRARGYGYTF
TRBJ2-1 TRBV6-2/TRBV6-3 CASSYRLGGGNYNEQFF
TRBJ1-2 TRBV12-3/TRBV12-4 CASSLWQGVGYTF
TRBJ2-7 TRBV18 CASSPPGVLYEQYF
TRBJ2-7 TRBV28 CASSLTQGRREQYF
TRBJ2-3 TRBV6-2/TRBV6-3 CASRDGLAGSYFSTDTQYF
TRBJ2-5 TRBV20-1 CSALGGILETQYF
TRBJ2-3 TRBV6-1 CASKGGDTQYF
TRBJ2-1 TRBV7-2 CASSSAGGINEQFF
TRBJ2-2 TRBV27 CASSPRLAGGPGELFF
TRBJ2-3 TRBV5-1 CASSRSGTGGDTQYF
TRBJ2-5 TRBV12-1 CASSRGTSGGPNVQYF
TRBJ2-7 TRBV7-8 CASSFLGQTYEQYF
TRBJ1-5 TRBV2 CASQGDSNQPQHF
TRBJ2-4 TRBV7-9 CASSDGQGAKNIQYF
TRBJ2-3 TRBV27 CASTLTGVVSDTQYF
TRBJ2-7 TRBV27 CASSLQGTGTYEQYF
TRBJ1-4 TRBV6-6 CASSPRRDEKLFF
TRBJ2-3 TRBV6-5 CASSDSIMDTQYF
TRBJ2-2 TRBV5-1 CASNREMNTGELFF
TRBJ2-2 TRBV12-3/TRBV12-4 CASSLVGLRNTGELFF
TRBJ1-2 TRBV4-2 CASSQPTGYGYTF
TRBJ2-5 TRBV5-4 CASSLRTTKETQYF
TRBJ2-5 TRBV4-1 CASSQDRGLTSLGTQYF
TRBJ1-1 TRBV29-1 CSVGPRTGSLNTEAFF
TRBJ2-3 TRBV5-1 CASSLRADHLTDTQYF
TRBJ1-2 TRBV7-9 CASSLNRGQDYGYTF
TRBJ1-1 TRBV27 CASSLQGGGGTEAFF
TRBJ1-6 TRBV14 CASSQSAGVNSPLHF
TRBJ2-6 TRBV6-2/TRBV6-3 CASSLGQGRSGANVLTF
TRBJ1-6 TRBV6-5 CASSSRGRSSYNSPLHF
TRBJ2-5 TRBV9 CASSVDRGEQETQYF